This entry describes one T cell receptor beta chain. Its antigen has not been determined. The sample holds no much larger clone one base away, and base qualities are not on file. This sample is drawn from a study of blood T cells in healthy people across ages (dated by TCRdb to 2015 to 2017). With respect to the entire study: In model experiments, template switching captured roughly one uniquely barcoded TCR beta cDNA molecule for every two T cells. The study analyzed two additional independent replicas of 1 million unique cDNA reads from the same blood draw for two donors, one aged 18 to 30 and one aged 80 or older. Donors of different ages were randomly distributed across sequencing lanes to avoid experimental bias. The donors were split into four age groups: young (average 16 years), middle-aged (roughly 39), aged (approximately 60) and long-lived (about 82). The study measured age-related changes in TCR beta repertoire diversity using deep sequencing normalized with unique cDNA molecular identifiers.

Libraries were prepared through 5' RACE. Reads for this sample came from an Illumina HiSeq 2500. A second PCR of roughly 7 to 11 cycles was performed with a sample-barcoded 5' primer and a J-beta primer mix. A unique molecular identifier was introduced onto each TCR beta cDNA molecule by a template-switch 5' adaptor carrying 12 random nucleotides. Each sample yielded at least 2.5 million CDR3-containing paired-end reads. All of the RNA was converted into first-strand cDNA using the Mint cDNA synthesis kit, with a TRBC-specific oligonucleotide serving as the primer. Following uracil-DNA glycosylase treatment, all cDNA underwent a first 18-cycle PCR with the universal primers M1SS and BC2_uni_R. From the authors' description of their analysis: For normalization, 1 million high-quality reads, each with a distinct molecular identifier, were randomly selected from each sample. Instead of being binned into consensus sequences, reads that shared molecular identifiers were thrown out. MiTCR, run with a Q25 quality threshold and the strictest error-elimination algorithm, handled CDR3 identification, clonotype clustering and error correction. A nonparametric unseen species model with Euler transformation was used to estimate a lower bound on total TCR beta diversity. TCRdb took the public reads, trimmed them with fastp at Q25, ran MiXCR for clone calling and kept in-frame beta chains. Each entry is one CDR3 protein sequence, shown with its most common DNA and genes. TCRdb's processing, not the study's, gives the V and J calls here. For this sample the table gives under 950,000 distinct CDR3 sequences, of which about 24% were detected only once. The leading ten clones occupy approximately 20% of the sample.

The 39 donors, aged roughly 6 to 95 years, were systemically healthy Caucasian individuals from Russia. Ten milliliters of peripheral blood were drawn from each donor into EDTA-treated Vacutainer tubes. Ficoll-Paque density-gradient centrifugation was used to isolate PBMCs, with at least 6.5 million per sample. Trizol reagent was used to extract total RNA from PBMCs, with at least 6 micrograms per sample. Naive CD45RAhigh/CD27high T cell percentages were measured by flow cytometry on a PBMC aliquot from every donor. Results and caveats for the whole study, not just this receptor: The long-lived group showed more naive CD4+ T cells, fewer expanded clones and increased TCR diversity than the aged group, suggesting age selection. There was a strong correlation between observed TCR beta diversity and the percentage of naive T cells measured by flow cytometry. Donor CMV infection status was unknown, potentially confounding age-related changes in expanded clonotypes. Estimates of total diversity based on one million sequenced T cells were regarded as lower bounds and as underestimates. As age increased, observed TCR beta diversity per million T cells dropped in a roughly linear way, and a significant reduction was already evident by age 40. Because profiling used bulk unsorted PBMCs, naive and antigen-experienced compartments could not be compared conclusively.

This clonotype originated in a man aged 70-80 years in good health. The sequenced sample was blood.

The DNA is as follows: TGCGCCAGCAGCCAAGATGGGACAGTCAATGAAAAACTGTTTTTT. Translated, this gives CASSQDGTVNEKLFF. The chain is made from TRBV4-1 and TRBJ1-4; TRBD1 lines up with 7 middle nucleotides. The germline V gene provides CDR1 MGHRA and CDR2 YSYEKL. Its CDR3 holds 15 amino acids, cysteine through phenylalanine. Kept here is only the CDR3 DNA, which spans 45 bases and is read in frame from base 1. For this chain, trimming is 0 bases at the V end and 5 bases at the J end, and the number of junction bases without a gene match is 3.